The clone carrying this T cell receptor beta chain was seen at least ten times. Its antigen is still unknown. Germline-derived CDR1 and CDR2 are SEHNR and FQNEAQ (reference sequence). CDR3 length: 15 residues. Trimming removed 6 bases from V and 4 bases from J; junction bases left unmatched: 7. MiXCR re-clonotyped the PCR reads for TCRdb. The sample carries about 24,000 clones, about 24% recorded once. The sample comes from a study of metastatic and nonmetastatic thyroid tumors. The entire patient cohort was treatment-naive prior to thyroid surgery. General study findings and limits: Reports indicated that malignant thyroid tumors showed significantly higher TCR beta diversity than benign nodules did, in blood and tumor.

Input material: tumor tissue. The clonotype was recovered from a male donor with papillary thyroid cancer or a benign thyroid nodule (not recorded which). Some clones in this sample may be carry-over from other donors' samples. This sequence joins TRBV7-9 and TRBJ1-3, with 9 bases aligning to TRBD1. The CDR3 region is CASRTRDRDGNTIYF. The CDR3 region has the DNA TGTGCCAGCAGAACCCGGGACAGGGACGGAAACACCATATATTTT. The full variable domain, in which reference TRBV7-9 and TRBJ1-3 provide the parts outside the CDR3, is DTGVSQNPRHKITKRGQNVTFRCDPISEHNRLYWYRQTLGQGPEFLTYFQNEAQLEKSRLLSDRFSAERPKGSFSTLEIQRTEQGDSAMYLCASRTRDRDGNTIYFGEGSWLTVV.